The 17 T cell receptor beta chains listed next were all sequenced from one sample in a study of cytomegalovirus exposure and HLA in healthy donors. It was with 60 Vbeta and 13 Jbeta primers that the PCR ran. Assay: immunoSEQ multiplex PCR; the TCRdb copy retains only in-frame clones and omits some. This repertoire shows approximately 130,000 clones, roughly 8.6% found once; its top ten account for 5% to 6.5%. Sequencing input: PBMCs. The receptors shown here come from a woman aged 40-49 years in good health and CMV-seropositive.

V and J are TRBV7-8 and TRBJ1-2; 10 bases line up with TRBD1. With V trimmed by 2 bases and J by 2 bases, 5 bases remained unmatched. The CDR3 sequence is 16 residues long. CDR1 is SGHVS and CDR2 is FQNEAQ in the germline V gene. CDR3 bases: TGTGCCAGCAGCTTATTCGGACAGGGGGGGAACTATGGCTACACCTTC. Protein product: CASSLFGQGGNYGYTF.

The chain's CDR3 is CASSPLSQGEYGYTF. The CDR3 DNA reads as TGCGCCAGCAGCCCCTTATCACAGGGAGAATATGGCTACACCTTC. The chain carries TRBV5-1 and TRBJ1-2; D perhaps matches TRBD1 (6 bases). The germline V gene has CDR1 SGHRS and CDR2 YFSETQ. V shed 4 bases and J shed 5 bases, with 18 bases lying between them. The CDR3 runs to 15 residues.

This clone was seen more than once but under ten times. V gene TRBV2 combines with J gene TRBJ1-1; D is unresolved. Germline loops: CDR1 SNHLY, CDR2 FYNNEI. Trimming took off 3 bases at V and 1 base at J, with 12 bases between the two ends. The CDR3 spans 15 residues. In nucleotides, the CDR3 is TGTGCCAGCAGTGAGCACACGAGAGGGAACACTGAAGCTTTCTTT. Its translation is CASSEHTRGNTEAFF.

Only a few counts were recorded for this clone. This CDR3 is CASSEGQVSNQPQHF. In nucleotides, the CDR3 is TGCGCCAGCAGTGAGGGACAGGTTAGCAATCAGCCCCAGCATTTT. The chain employs TRBV5-1 and TRBJ1-5, with 8 bases matching TRBD1. The CDR3 has 15 residues. Germline CDR1 SGHRS, CDR2 YFSETQ. The V gene end was trimmed by 5 bases and the J gene end by 0 bases; junction bases not matched to a gene: 4. The whole variable domain, remainder taken from reference TRBV5-1 and TRBJ1-5, is KAGVTQTPRYLIKTRGQQVTLSCSPISGHRSVSWYQQTPGQGLQFLFEYFSETQRNKGNFPGRFSGRQFSNSRSEMNVSTLELGDSALYLCASSEGQVSNQPQHFGDGTRLSIL.

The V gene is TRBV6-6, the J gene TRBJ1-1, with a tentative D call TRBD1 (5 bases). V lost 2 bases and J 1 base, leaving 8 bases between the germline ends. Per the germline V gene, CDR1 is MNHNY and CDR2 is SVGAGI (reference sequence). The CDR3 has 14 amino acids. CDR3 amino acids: CASSYTRANTEAFF. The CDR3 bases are TGTGCCAGCAGTTACACCAGGGCGAACACTGAAGCTTTCTTT.

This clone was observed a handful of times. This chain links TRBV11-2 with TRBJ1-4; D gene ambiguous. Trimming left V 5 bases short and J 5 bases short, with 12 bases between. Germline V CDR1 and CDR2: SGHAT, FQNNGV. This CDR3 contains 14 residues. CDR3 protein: CASSPPDRNEKLFF. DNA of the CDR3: TGTGCCAGCAGCCCCCCCGATAGAAATGAAAAACTGTTTTTT.

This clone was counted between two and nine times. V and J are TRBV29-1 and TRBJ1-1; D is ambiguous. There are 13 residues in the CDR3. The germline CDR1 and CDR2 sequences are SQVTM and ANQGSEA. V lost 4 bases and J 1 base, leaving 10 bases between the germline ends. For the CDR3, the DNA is TGCAGCGTTGTAGCGACGGCGAACACTGAAGCTTTCTTT. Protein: CSVVATANTEAFF.

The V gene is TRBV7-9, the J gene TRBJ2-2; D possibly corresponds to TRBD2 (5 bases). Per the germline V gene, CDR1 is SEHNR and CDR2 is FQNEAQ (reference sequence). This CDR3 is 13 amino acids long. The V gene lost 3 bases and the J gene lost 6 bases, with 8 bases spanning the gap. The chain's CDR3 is CASSLEVAGELFF. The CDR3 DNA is TGTGCCAGCAGCTTGGAGGTGGCCGGGGAGCTGTTTTTT. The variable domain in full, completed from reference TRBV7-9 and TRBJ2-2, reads DTGVSQNPRHKITKRGQNVTFRCDPISEHNRLYWYRQTLGQGPEFLTYFQNEAQLEKSRLLSDRFSAERPKGSFSTLEIQRTEQGDSAMYLCASSLEVAGELFFGEGSRLTVL.

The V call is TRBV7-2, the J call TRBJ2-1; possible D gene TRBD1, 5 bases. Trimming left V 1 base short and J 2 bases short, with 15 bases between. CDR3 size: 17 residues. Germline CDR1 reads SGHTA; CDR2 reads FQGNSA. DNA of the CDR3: TGTGCCAGCAGCTTAGTTGCCTCAATACAGGCCTACAATGAGCAGTTCTTC. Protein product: CASSLVASIQAYNEQFF.

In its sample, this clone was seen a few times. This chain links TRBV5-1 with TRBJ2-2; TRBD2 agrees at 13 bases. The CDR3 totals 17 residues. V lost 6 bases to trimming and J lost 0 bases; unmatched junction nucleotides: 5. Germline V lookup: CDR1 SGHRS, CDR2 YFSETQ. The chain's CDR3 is CASKGLAGSANTGELFF. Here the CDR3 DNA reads TGCGCCAGCAAGGGACTAGCGGGATCGGCGAACACCGGGGAGCTGTTTTTT.

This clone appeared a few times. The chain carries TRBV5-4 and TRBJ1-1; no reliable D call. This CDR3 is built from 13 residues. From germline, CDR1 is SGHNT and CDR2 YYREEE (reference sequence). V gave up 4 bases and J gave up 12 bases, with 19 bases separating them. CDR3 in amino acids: CASSLPGLRETFF. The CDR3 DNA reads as TGTGCCAGCAGCCTCCCGGGCCTGAGGGAAACTTTCTTT.

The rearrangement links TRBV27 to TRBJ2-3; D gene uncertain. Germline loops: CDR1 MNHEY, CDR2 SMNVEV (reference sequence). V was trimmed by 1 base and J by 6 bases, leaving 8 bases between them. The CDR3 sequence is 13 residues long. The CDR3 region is CASSLWSADTQYF. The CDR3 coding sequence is TGTGCCAGCAGTTTATGGTCCGCGGATACGCAGTATTTT.

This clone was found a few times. CDR3 sequence: CASTKTGVIAEETQYF. DNA of the CDR3: TGTGCCAGCACCAAGACAGGGGTAATAGCCGAAGAGACCCAGTACTTC. J is TRBJ2-5 and V is TRBV5-6; 8 bases line up with TRBD1. This CDR3 comprises 16 residues. Germline trimming cut 6 bases from V and 3 bases from J; bases unmatched to any gene: 13. The germline V gene encodes CDR1 SGHDT and CDR2 YYEEEE.

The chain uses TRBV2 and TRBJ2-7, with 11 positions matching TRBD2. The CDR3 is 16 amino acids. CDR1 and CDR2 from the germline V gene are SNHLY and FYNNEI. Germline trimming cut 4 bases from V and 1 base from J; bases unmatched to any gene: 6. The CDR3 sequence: CASSVDLAGGSYEQYF. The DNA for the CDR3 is TGTGCCAGCAGTGTGGATCTAGCGGGGGGATCCTACGAGCAGTACTTC.

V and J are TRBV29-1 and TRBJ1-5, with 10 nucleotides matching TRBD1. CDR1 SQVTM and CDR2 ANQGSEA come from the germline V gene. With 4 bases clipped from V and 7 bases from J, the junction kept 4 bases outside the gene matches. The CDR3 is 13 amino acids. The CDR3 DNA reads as TGCAGCGTTGCGGGGACAGGGGAACAGCCCCAGCATTTT. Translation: CSVAGTGEQPQHF.

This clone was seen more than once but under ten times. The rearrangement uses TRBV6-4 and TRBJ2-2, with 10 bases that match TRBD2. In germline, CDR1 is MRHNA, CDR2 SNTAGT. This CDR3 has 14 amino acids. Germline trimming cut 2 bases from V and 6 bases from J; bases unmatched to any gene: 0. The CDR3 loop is CASSDSGGAGELFF. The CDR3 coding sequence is TGTGCCAGCAGTGACAGCGGGGGGGCCGGGGAGCTGTTTTTT.

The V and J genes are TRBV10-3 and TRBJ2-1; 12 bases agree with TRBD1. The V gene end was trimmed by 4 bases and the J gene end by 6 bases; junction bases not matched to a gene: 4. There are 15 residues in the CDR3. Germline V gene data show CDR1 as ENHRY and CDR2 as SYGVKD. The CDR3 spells CAISGGQGAVNEQFF. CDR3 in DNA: TGTGCCATCAGTGGGGGACAGGGGGCCGTCAATGAGCAGTTCTTC.